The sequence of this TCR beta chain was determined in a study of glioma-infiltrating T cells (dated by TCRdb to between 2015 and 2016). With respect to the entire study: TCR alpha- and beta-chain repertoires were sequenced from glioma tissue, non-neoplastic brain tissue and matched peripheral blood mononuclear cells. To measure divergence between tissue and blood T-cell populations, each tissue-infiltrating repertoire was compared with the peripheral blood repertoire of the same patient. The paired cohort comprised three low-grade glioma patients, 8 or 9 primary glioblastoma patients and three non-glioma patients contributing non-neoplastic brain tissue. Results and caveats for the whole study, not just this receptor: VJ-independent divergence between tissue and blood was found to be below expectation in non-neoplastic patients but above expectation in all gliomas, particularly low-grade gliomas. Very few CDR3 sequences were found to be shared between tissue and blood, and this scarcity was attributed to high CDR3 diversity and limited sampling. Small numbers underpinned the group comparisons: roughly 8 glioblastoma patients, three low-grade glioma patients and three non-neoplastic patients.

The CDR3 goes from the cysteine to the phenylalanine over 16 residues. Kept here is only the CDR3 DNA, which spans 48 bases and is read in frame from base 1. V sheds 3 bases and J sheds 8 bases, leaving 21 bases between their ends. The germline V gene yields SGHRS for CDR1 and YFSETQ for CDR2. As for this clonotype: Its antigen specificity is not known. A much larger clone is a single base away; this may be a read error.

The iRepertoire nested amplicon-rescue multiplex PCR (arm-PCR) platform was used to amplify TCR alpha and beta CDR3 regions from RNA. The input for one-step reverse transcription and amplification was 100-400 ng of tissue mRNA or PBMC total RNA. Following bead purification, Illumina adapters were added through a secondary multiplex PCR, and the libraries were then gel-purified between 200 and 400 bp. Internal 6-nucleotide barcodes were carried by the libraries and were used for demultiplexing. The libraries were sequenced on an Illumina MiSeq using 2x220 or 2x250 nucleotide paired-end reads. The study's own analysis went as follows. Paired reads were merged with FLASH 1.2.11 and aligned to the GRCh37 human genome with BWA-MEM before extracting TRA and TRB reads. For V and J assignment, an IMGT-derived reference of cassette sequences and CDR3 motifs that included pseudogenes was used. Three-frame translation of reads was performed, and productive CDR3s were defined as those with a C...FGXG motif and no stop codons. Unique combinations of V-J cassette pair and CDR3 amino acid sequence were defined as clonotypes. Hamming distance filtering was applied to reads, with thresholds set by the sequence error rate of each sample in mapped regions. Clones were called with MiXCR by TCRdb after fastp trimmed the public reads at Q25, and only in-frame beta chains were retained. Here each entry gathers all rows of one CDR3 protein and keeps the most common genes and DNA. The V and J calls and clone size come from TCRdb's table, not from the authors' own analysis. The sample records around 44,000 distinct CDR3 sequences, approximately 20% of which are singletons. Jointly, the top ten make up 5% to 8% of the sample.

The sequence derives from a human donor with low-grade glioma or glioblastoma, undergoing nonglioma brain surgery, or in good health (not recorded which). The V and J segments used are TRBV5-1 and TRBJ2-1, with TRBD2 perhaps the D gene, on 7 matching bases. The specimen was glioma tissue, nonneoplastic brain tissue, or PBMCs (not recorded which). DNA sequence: TGCGCCAGCAGCTATCAGACTAGGGGGGGGGTCTATGAGCAGTTCTTC. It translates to CASSYQTRGGVYEQFF.